One sample yielded the 13 T cell receptor beta chains listed below, sequenced in a study of blood T cell repertoires in COVID-19. Here immunoSEQ multiplex PCR was the method, and the copy in TCRdb shows in-frame clones only, minus some. The sample shows 95,000 to 150,000 clones, 75% to 90% of them seen only once. The sequenced sample consisted of peripheral blood. The receptors originated from a man in his forties with acute or convalescent COVID-19.

The genes are TRBV28 and TRBJ1-1; the match to TRBD1 covers 9 bases. There are 17 residues in the CDR3. J was trimmed by 1 base and V by 4 bases; bases with no gene match: 10. The germline V gene encodes CDR1 MDHEN and CDR2 SYDVKM. The DNA for the CDR3 is TGTGCCAGCAGTTCACCTGTTCCGGGACAGGGGAACACTGAAGCTTTCTTT. Protein: CASSSPVPGQGNTEAFF.

The gene calls are TRBV7-6 and TRBJ1-1, with 9 bases lining up with TRBD1. This CDR3 region has 15 residues. The V and J ends lost 1 base and 5 bases, in that order; junction bases with no gene match: 5. CDR1 and CDR2 from the germline V gene are SGHVS and FNYEAQ. The CDR3 loop reads CASSLGGQGGTEAFF. Written as DNA, the CDR3 is TGTGCCAGCAGCTTAGGGGGACAGGGAGGAACTGAAGCTTTCTTT.

The rearrangement links TRBV7-2 to TRBJ1-4; D is unresolved. This CDR3 is built from 14 residues. The V end lost 5 bases, the J end lost 5 bases, and 12 bases lay between the germline ends. Germline-derived CDR1 and CDR2 are SGHTA and FQGNSA. For the CDR3, the DNA is TGTGCCAGCAGCATGACCTTAGCAAATGAAAAACTGTTTTTT. This encodes CASSMTLANEKLFF.

The chain combines TRBV5-6 with TRBJ2-7; D is perhaps TRBD2 (7 bases). V lost 6 bases to trimming and J lost 4 bases, with 23 bases between them. CDR1 is SGHDT, CDR2 YYEEEE, per germline. The CDR3 totals 16 residues. The CDR3 DNA reads TGTGCCAGCAACCGAAGGGGGGGCAGCCAAAGGTACGAGCAGTACTTC. This sequence encodes CASNRRGGSQRYEQYF.

The V call is TRBV18, the J call TRBJ1-5, with D perhaps matching TRBD1 (5 bases). Trimming shortened V by 4 bases and J by 4 bases, and 11 bases separated the two germline ends. The CDR3 extends over 14 amino acids. The germline gives CDR1 KGHSH, CDR2 LQKENI. DNA of the CDR3: TGTGCCAGCTCACAGGGGAATGGGAATCAGCCCCAGCATTTT. Translating it yields CASSQGNGNQPQHF.

The chain has TRBV27 and TRBJ1-1; 10 bases align to TRBD1. The V and J ends lost 3 bases and 10 bases, in that order; junction bases with no gene match: 11. The germline V gene encodes CDR1 MNHEY and CDR2 SMNVEV (reference sequence). The CDR3 totals 15 residues. CDR3 amino acids: CASSFNGQGGFGAFF. Here the CDR3 DNA reads TGTGCCAGCAGTTTCAACGGACAGGGGGGTTTCGGAGCTTTCTTT.

The chain recombines TRBV19 with TRBJ2-1; TRBD1 agrees at 7 bases. The CDR3 spans 15 residues. The ends lost 3 bases at V and 8 bases at J; junction bases unmatched: 10. Germline CDR1 and CDR2: LNHDA and SQIVND (reference sequence). The CDR3 DNA follows: TGTGCCAGTAGTATCCTACGACAGGGTGGCGATGAGCAGTTCTTC. Amino acid sequence: CASSILRQGGDEQFF.

V gene TRBV6-2 or TRBV6-3 combines with J gene TRBJ2-5; a possible D gene is TRBD2 (7 bases). This CDR3 spans 14 amino acids. CDR1 MNHEY and CDR2 SVGEGT come from the germline V gene. Trimming removed 1 base from V and 7 bases from J, with 13 bases in between. The chain's CDR3 is CASSYWGGGRTQYF. The CDR3 DNA reads as TGTGCCAGCAGTTACTGGGGGGGCGGACGGACCCAGTACTTC.

The gene calls are TRBV4-1 and TRBJ2-1; possibly TRBD1 for D (8 bases). Germline V gene sequence: CDR1 MGHRA, CDR2 YSYEKL. Trimming left V 3 bases short and J 7 bases short, with 19 bases between. The CDR3 is made up of 16 amino acids. The CDR3, as DNA: TGCGCCAGCAGCCACGACGGACAGGGAGGGCGGAATGAGCAGTTCTTC. It translates to CASSHDGQGGRNEQFF.

The chain combines TRBV15 with TRBJ1-1; D is uncertain. Per germline, CDR1 LNHNV and CDR2 YYDKDF (reference sequence). V dropped 4 bases and J dropped 5 bases, with 5 bases sitting between them. The CDR3 totals 11 residues. This CDR3 reads CATSIRTEAFF. The DNA for the CDR3 is TGTGCCACCAGCATACGGACTGAAGCTTTCTTT. Full variable domain (missing parts from reference TRBV15 and TRBJ1-1): DAMVIQNPRYQVTQFGKPVTLSCSQTLNHNVMYWYQQKSSQAPKLLFHYYDKDFNNEADTPDNFQSRRPNTSFCFLDIRSPGLGDTAMYLCATSIRTEAFFGQGTRLTVV.

The chain couples TRBV9 to TRBJ2-3; tentative D call: TRBD2 (6 bases). Trimming removed 0 bases at V and 4 bases at J, with 15 bases between. This CDR3 is built from 16 residues. Germline CDR1 reads SGDLS; CDR2 reads YYNGEE. Here the CDR3 DNA reads TGTGCCAGCAGCGTAGTGGTGGGAACGGGAGCAGATACGCAGTATTTT. This encodes CASSVVVGTGADTQYF.

The rearrangement uses TRBV6-5 and TRBJ1-2, with D unclear. V was clipped by 0 bases and J by 4 bases, with 6 bases between them. The CDR3 is 13 residues long. CDR1 is MNHEY, CDR2 SVGAGI, per germline. This CDR3 is CASSYSRSYGYTF. DNA for the CDR3: TGTGCCAGCAGTTACTCGAGGAGCTATGGCTACACCTTC.

V gene TRBV10-3 combines with J gene TRBJ1-1; tentative D call: TRBD1 (6 bases). CDR1 and CDR2 from the germline V gene are ENHRY and SYGVKD. V lost 11 bases and J 4 bases, leaving 17 bases between the germline ends. The CDR3 has 13 residues. In nucleotides, the CDR3 is TGTGCCGGAAGGGGGGGCGGTGGCACTGAAGCTTTCTTT. It yields the protein CAGRGGGGTEAFF.